Shown below are 3 T cell receptor beta chains from a single sample sequenced in a study of blood T cell repertoires in COVID-19. The method was immunoSEQ multiplex PCR; TCRdb's version includes in-frame clones alone and lacks a portion of them. In the table there are 250,000 to 300,000 clones, 70% to 90% of which are singletons. Sequencing was done on a sample of peripheral blood. Receptors originate from a middle-aged man with active or convalescent COVID-19.

The chain recombines TRBV10-1 with TRBJ2-1; D unclear. Germline CDR1 WNHNN, CDR2 SYGVQD (reference sequence). The V gene lost 0 bases and the J gene lost 5 bases, with 11 bases spanning the gap. The CDR3 runs to 15 residues. As DNA, the CDR3 is TGCGCCAGCAGTGAGTCGAACGCGGCCAACAATGAGCAGTTCTTC. Residues: CASSESNAANNEQFF.

CDR3 protein: CASSFETGGSYEQYF. DNA of the CDR3: TGTGCCAGCAGCTTCGAGACAGGGGGGTCCTACGAGCAGTACTTC. The gene calls are TRBV11-2 and TRBJ2-7; 9 bases line up with TRBD1. V gave up 3 bases and J gave up 1 base; unmatched junction bases: 4. Germline CDR1 SGHAT, CDR2 FQNNGV. The CDR3 contains 15 residues.

The V and J genes are TRBV6-5 and TRBJ2-7, with D tentatively TRBD2 (5 bases). The CDR3 spans 11 residues. Germline CDR1 MNHEY, CDR2 SVGAGI. Deletions cut 2 bases from V and 6 bases from J, with 5 bases between. The CDR3 loop is CASSYSGEQYF. The CDR3 region has the DNA TGTGCCAGCAGTTACAGCGGCGAGCAGTACTTC.